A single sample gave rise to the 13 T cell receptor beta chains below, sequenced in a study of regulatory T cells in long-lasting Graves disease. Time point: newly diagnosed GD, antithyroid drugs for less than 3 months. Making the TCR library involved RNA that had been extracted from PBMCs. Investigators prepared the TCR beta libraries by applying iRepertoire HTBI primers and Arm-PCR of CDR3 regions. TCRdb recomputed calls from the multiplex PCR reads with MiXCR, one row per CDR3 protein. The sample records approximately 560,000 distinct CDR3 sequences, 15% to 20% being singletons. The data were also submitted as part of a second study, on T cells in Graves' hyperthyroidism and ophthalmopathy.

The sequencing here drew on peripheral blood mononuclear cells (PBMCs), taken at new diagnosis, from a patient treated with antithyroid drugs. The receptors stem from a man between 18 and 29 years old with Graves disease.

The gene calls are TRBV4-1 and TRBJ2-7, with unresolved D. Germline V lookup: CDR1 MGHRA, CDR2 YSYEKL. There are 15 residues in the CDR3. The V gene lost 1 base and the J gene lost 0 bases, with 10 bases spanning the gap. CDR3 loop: CASSQGHGSSYEQYF. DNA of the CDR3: TGCGCCAGCAGCCAAGGCCACGGAAGCTCCTACGAGCAGTACTTC.

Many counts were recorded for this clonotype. The CDR3 sequence is CASKVTQGTDTQYF. The CDR3 region has the DNA TGCGCCAGCAAGGTTACACAGGGGACAGATACGCAGTATTTT. This chain joins TRBV10-2 and TRBJ2-3; 7 nucleotides agree with TRBD1. The CDR3 consists of 14 residues. The germline gives CDR1 WSHSY, CDR2 SAAADI. The trim removed 7 bases at V and 3 bases at J, leaving 7 bases unmatched.

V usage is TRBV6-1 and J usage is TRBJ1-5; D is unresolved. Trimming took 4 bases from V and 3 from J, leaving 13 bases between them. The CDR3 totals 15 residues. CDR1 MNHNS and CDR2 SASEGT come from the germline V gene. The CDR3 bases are TGTGCCAGCAGTGCGCATAGTCAGTCCAATCAGCCCCAGCATTTT. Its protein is CASSAHSQSNQPQHF.

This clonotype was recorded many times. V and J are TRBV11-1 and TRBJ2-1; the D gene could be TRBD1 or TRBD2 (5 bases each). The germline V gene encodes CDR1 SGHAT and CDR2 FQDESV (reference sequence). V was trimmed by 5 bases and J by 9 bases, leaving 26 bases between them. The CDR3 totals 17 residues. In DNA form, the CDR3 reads TGTGCCAGCAGCCGACCCCAGCGAGGGACCGCGATTAGTGAGCAGTTCTTC. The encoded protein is CASSRPQRGTAISEQFF.

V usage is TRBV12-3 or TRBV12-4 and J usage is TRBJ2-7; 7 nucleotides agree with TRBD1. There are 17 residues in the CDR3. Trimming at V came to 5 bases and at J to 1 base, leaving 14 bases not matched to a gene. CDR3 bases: TGTGCCAGCAGTCCCGAGGTGGGGACAGCTGCATCCTACGAGCAGTACTTC. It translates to CASSPEVGTAASYEQYF.

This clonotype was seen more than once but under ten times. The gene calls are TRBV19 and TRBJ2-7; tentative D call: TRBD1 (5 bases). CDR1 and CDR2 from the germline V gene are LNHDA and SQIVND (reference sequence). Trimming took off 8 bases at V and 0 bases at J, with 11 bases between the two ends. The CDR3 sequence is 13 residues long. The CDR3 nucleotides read TGTGCCAGTTCCGAGACAGTCTCCTACGAGCAGTACTTC. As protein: CASSETVSYEQYF.

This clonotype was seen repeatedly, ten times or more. The CDR3 DNA sequence: TGTGCCAGCAGCCAAGGAGGGCAGGGCCCGGGGGCTGAAGCTTTCTTT. This sequence encodes CASSQGGQGPGAEAFF. This sequence joins TRBV3-1 and TRBJ1-1; D perhaps matches TRBD1 (5 bases). V shed 1 base and J shed 6 bases, with 18 bases lying between them. Germline V gene lookup returns CDR1 LGHDT and CDR2 YNNKEL (reference sequence). The CDR3 is 16 amino acids.

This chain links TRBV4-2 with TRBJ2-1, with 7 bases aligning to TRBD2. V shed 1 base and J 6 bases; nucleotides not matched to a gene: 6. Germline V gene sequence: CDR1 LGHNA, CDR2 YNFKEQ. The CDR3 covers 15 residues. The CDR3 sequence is CASSQGTAGPNEQFF. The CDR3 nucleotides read TGTGCCAGCAGCCAAGGTACAGCGGGGCCCAATGAGCAGTTCTTC.

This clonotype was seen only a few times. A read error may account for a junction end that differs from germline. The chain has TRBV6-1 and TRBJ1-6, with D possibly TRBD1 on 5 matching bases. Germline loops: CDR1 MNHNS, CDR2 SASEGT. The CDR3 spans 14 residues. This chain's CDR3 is CVSRSGRANSPLHF. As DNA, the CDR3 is TGTGTCAGCAGATCAGGGAGAGCTAATTCACCCCTCCACTTT.

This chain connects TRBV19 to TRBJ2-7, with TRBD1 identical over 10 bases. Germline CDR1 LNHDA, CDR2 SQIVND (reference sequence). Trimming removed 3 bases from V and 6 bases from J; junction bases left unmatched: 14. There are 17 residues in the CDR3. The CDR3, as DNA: TGTGCCAGTAGTATGGGACAGGGGCCTCTTCGGACTGTCGAGCAGTACTTC. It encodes CASSMGQGPLRTVEQYF.

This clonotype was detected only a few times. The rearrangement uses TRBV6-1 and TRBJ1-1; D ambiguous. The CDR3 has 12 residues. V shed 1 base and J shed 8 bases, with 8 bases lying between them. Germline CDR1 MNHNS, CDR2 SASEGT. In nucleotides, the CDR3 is TGTGCCAGCAGTGAAGTACCCAGGGAAGCTTTCTTT. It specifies CASSEVPREAFF.

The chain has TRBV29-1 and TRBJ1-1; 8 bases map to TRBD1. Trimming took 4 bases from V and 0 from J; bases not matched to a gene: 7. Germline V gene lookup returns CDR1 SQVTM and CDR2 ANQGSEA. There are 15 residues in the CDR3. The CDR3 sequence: CSVGRAGGLNTEAFF. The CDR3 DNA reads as TGCAGCGTTGGGAGGGCAGGGGGCTTGAACACTGAAGCTTTCTTT.

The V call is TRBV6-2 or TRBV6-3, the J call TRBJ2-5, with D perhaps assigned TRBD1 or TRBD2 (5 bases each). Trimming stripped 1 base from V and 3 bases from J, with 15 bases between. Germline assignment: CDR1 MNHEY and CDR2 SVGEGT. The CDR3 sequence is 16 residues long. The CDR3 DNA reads TGTGCCAGCAGTTACTACCCTCCGGGGCAAAAAGAGACCCAGTACTTC. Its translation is CASSYYPPGQKETQYF.